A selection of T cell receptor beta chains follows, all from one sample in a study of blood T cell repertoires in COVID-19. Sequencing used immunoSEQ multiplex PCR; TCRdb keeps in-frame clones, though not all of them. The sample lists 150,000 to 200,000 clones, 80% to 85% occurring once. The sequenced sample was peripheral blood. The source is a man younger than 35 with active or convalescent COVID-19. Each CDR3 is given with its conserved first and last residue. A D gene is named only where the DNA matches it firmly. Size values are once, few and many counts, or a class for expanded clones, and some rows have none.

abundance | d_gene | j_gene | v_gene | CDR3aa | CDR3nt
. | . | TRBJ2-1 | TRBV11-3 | CASSLDYWGGILYSYNEQFF | TGTGCCAGCAGCTTAGATTATTGGGGCGGCATTCTATACTCCTACAATGAGCAGTTCTTC
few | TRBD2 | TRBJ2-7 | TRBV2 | CASSSLPTSGTPGWHEQYF | TGTGCCAGCAGTTCCTTACCAACTAGCGGGACCCCCGGATGGCACGAGCAGTACTTC
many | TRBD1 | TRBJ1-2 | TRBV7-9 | CASSYGQGKDIWNYGYTF | TGTGCCAGCAGCTACGGACAGGGGAAGGATATATGGAACTATGGCTACACCTTC
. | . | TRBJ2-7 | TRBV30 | CAWSPTGNEQYF | TGTGCCTGGAGCCCTACAGGGAACGAGCAGTACTTC
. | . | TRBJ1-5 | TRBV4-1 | CASSQVPPVYSNQPQHF | TGCGCCAGCAGCCAAGTACCCCCAGTATATAGCAATCAGCCCCAGCATTTT
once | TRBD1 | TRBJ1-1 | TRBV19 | CASSRGNRGLSEAFF | TGTGCCAGTAGTAGAGGTAACAGGGGGCTCTCTGAAGCTTTCTTT
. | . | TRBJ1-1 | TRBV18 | CASSPKDSKNTEAFF | TGTGCCAGCTCACCAAAGGACAGTAAGAACACTGAAGCTTTCTTT
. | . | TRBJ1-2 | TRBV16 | CASSQILGYTF | TGTGCCAGCAGCCAAATTCTTGGCTACACCTTC
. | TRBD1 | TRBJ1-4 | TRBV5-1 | CASSFGQGNEKLFF | TGCGCCAGCAGCTTTGGACAGGGAAATGAAAAACTGTTTTTT
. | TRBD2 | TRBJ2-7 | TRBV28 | CASSLMGTSDYEQYF | TGTGCCAGCAGTTTAATGGGGACTAGCGACTACGAGCAGTACTTC
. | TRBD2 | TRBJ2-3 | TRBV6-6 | CASSLGLAGGYTDTQYF | TGTGCCAGCAGTCTCGGACTAGCGGGAGGGTACACAGATACGCAGTATTTT
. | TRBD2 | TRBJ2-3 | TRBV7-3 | CASSRDPLTSGRADTQYF | TGTGCCAGCAGCCGCGACCCCCTGACTAGCGGGAGGGCAGATACGCAGTATTTT
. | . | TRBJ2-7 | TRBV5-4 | CASSLNQAPYEQYF | TGTGCCAGCAGCCTAAATCAAGCCCCCTACGAGCAGTACTTC
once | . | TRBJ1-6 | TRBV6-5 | CASSYEWRGLGAPLHF | TGTGCCAGCAGTTACGAGTGGAGAGGGCTCGGGGCACCCCTCCACTTT
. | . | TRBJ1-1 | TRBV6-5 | CASSYSLRNTEAFF | TGTGCCAGCAGTTACTCGCTAAGGAACACTGAAGCTTTCTTT
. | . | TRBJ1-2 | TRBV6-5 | CASSYSRGANYGYTF | TGTGCCAGCAGTTACTCCAGGGGAGCTAACTATGGCTACACCTTC
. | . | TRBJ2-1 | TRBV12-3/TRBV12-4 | CASSLGNRAFF | TGTGCCAGCAGTTTAGGGAACAGGGCATTCTTC
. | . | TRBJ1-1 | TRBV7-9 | CASSFRMDTEAFF | TGTGCCAGCAGCTTTAGAATGGACACTGAAGCTTTCTTT
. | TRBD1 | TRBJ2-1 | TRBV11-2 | CASSFSGQSTPNEQFF | TGTGCCAGCAGCTTCTCGGGACAGTCGACTCCCAATGAGCAGTTCTTC
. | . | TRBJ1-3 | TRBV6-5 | CASIIQGPGNTIYF | TGTGCCAGCATTATACAGGGACCTGGAAACACCATATATTTT
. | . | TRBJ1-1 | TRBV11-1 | CASSFSGLGTEAFF | TGTGCCAGCAGCTTTTCAGGGCTTGGGACTGAAGCTTTCTTT
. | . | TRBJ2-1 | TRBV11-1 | CASSLPSTHRDEQFF | TGTGCCAGCAGCTTACCTAGCACCCATCGCGATGAGCAGTTCTTC
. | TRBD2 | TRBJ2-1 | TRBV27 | CASSLGLRLYNEQFF | TGTGCCAGCAGTCTGGGACTACGTCTTTACAATGAGCAGTTCTTC
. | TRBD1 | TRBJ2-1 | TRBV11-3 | CASSLGNGDRGYNEQFF | TGTGCCAGCAGCTTAGGCAACGGGGACAGGGGCTACAATGAGCAGTTCTTC
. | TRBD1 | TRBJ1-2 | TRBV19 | CASSTDRAGVYGYTF | TGTGCCAGTAGTACGGACAGGGCGGGGGTTTATGGCTACACCTTC
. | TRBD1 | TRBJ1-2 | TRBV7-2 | CASSFTGTGPYGYTF | TGTGCCAGCAGCTTTACCGGGACAGGGCCCTATGGCTACACCTTC
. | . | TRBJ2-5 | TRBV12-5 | CASGLVAGKETQYF | TGTGCTAGTGGTTTGGTAGCTGGTAAAGAGACCCAGTACTTC
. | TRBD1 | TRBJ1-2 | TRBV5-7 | CASSSRAGPGQGYGYTF | TGTGCCAGCAGCTCCCGGGCCGGTCCGGGACAGGGTTATGGCTACACCTTC